Below, 5 T cell receptor beta chains from the same sample are listed, as sequenced in a study of long-term antiretroviral therapy in people with HIV. Running of the v3.0 immunoSEQ assay took place at survey level. Assay: immunoSEQ multiplex PCR; the TCRdb copy retains only in-frame clones and omits some. The sample contains about 40,000 clones, about 89% of which appear only once. The sample in question was unsorted PBMCs, obtained 0.1 years before starting antiretroviral therapy. The receptors were gathered from a woman aged 50 to 65 with HIV.

This chain joins TRBV5-6 and TRBJ1-4; no firm D call. The V and J ends lost 0 bases and 4 bases respectively, with 10 bases between them. Germline V CDR1 and CDR2: SGHDT, YYEEEE. The CDR3 is 15 amino acids. For the CDR3, the DNA is TGTGCCAGCAGCTTGGTGGCCGGAAGTAATGAAAAACTGTTTTTT. Protein: CASSLVAGSNEKLFF. Full variable domain (remainder filled in from reference TRBV5-6 and TRBJ1-4): DAGVTQSPTHLIKTRGQQVTLRCSPKSGHDTVSWYQQALGQGPQFIFQYYEEEERQRGNFPDRFSGHQFPNYSSELNVNALLLGDSALYLCASSLVAGSNEKLFFGSGTQLSVL.

The chain links TRBV5-6 to TRBJ1-3, with D uncertain. Germline V lookup: CDR1 SGHDT, CDR2 YYEEEE. The CDR3 contains 15 residues. The V end was cut by 0 bases, the J end by 2 bases, with 9 bases between. Written as DNA, the CDR3 is TGTGCCAGCAGCTTGGGGGGAGGAGCTGGAAACACCATATATTTT. It codes for CASSLGGGAGNTIYF.

This clone was counted between two and nine times. The chain combines TRBV5-4 with TRBJ1-1; D is perhaps TRBD1 (5 bases). Deletions cut 1 base from V and 4 bases from J, with 17 bases between. The length of the CDR3 is 16 residues. From germline, CDR1 is SGHNT and CDR2 YYREEE (reference sequence). Written as DNA, the CDR3 is TGTGCCAGCAGCTTGCGGGGCCAGGTTGGGGGCACTGAAGCTTTCTTT. The encoded protein is CASSLRGQVGGTEAFF.

This clone was detected once. The CDR3 sequence is CAWGTGNEQFF. CDR3 in DNA: TGTGCCTGGGGGACCGGCAATGAGCAGTTCTTC. V is TRBV30 and J is TRBJ2-1; the D call may be TRBD1 or TRBD2 (5 bases each). Germline V gene sequence: CDR1 GTSNPN, CDR2 SVGIG (reference sequence). Trimming cost V 5 bases and J 6 bases, with 8 bases left between them. This CDR3 is 11 amino acids long.

The count of this clone is one. The chain joins TRBV9 to TRBJ2-2, with D uncertain. The germline gives CDR1 SGDLS, CDR2 YYNGEE. V shed 3 bases and J shed 7 bases, with 13 bases lying between them. This CDR3 spans 14 amino acids. The CDR3, as DNA: TGTGCCAGCAGCGAAGCGATGCACCACGGGGAGCTGTTTTTT. Amino acid sequence: CASSEAMHHGELFF.